Each of the 27 T cell receptor beta chains below was sequenced from the same sample in a study of T cells in Graves' hyperthyroidism and ophthalmopathy. It was RNA transcripts that yielded the amplified TCR beta CDR3 regions. The HTBI primer set was used in a first-round RT-PCR of the TCR CDR3. Each CDR3 protein is one row after TCRdb ran MiXCR on the multiplex PCR reads. The data show roughly 100,000 distinct CDR3 sequences, over 45% seen once. The sequenced material came from blood. The source of these receptors is a man aged 35 to 55 with Graves' hyperthyroidism.

This clonotype was counted at least ten times. This rearrangement joins TRBV19 to TRBJ2-1, with TRBD1 identical over 7 bases. Germline values: CDR1 LNHDA, CDR2 SQIVND (reference sequence). The length of the CDR3 is 17 residues. V trimming: 4 bases; J trimming: 0 bases; junction bases outside the gene matches: 9. The chain's CDR3 is CASSSDRAQGSYNEQFF. DNA for the CDR3: TGTGCCAGTAGTAGCGACAGGGCCCAGGGCTCCTACAATGAGCAGTTCTTC.

Turning to this clonotype: The germline gene is not matched at one end of the junction; a read error may be the cause. The rearrangement joins TRBV4-1 to TRBJ1-5; TRBD1 agrees at 10 bases. The length of the CDR3 is 19 residues. Germline V gene sequence: CDR1 MGHRA, CDR2 YSYEKL. The CDR3 region has the DNA TGTGCCAGCAGCAAACTCTCTGGACAGGGGGAACCGGCGGGTCAGCCCCAGCATTTT. This codes for CASSKLSGQGEPAGQPQHF.

The rearrangement links TRBV2 to TRBJ1-2; D is unclear. The V end lost 2 bases, the J end lost 3 bases, and 7 bases lay between the germline ends. CDR3 length: 13 residues. CDR1 and CDR2 from the germline V gene are SNHLY and FYNNEI. The CDR3 DNA is TGTGCCAGCAGTGAAAACGGGGACTATGGCTACACCTTC. This codes for CASSENGDYGYTF.

The sample holds many counts of this clonotype. The chain has TRBV15 and TRBJ2-3; unclear D gene. V lost 5 bases and J lost 6, with 12 bases in between. This CDR3 comprises 13 residues. Germline V gene sequence: CDR1 LNHNV, CDR2 YYDKDF (reference sequence). DNA for the CDR3: TGTGCCACCAGCTTTCGGACGCTGGATACGCAGTATTTT. Amino acids: CATSFRTLDTQYF.

This clonotype was detected only a few times. The V gene is TRBV15, the J gene TRBJ2-6; D is uncertain. This CDR3 has 15 amino acids. The germline CDR1 and CDR2 sequences are LNHNV and YYDKDF (reference sequence). V lost 3 bases, J lost 1 base, and 7 bases lay in between. The CDR3 sequence is CATSSLGSGANVLTF. In nucleotides, the CDR3 is TGTGCCACCAGCAGCCTGGGGTCTGGGGCCAACGTCCTGACTTTC.

This clonotype was seen repeatedly, ten times or more. The genes are TRBV7-9 and TRBJ2-1; D unclear. The CDR3 runs 17 residues. CDR1 is SEHNR, CDR2 FQNEAQ, per germline (reference sequence). V shed 1 base and J shed 6 bases, with 19 bases lying between them. The CDR3 sequence is CASSLGEAMGMRNEQFF. CDR3 bases: TGTGCCAGCAGCTTAGGTGAGGCGATGGGTATGCGCAATGAGCAGTTCTTC.

In its sample, this clonotype was seen many times. This sequence joins TRBV19 and TRBJ2-2; possible D gene TRBD1, 5 bases. Trimming stripped 1 base from V and 7 bases from J, with 16 bases between. CDR3 size: 16 residues. CDR1 and CDR2 from the germline V gene are LNHDA and SQIVND (reference sequence). CDR3 nucleotide sequence: TGTGCCAGTAGTATAGTGATCAGGGTGGTCGGCGGGGAGCTGTTTTTT. Translated: CASSIVIRVVGGELFF.

The table lists this clonotype with many counts. The chain uses TRBV7-9 and TRBJ1-5, with 8 bases lining up with TRBD1. Germline loops: CDR1 SEHNR, CDR2 FQNEAQ (reference sequence). V shed 4 bases and J 5 bases; nucleotides not matched to a gene: 7. The CDR3 sequence is 15 residues long. CDR3 amino acids: CASSYDRGGDQPQHF. CDR3 DNA sequence: TGTGCCAGCAGCTACGACAGGGGAGGCGATCAGCCCCAGCATTTT.

The chain uses TRBV15 and TRBJ2-5; tentatively, D is TRBD2 (5 bases). CDR1 and CDR2 from the germline V gene are LNHNV and YYDKDF (reference sequence). This CDR3 has 15 residues. The germline V and J ends were trimmed by 1 base and 9 bases, with 18 bases remaining between them. In DNA, the CDR3 is TGTGCCACCAGCAGAGGTCAGAGGGCGGAGAAGGCCCAGTACTTC. Translated, it gives CATSRGQRAEKAQYF.

Concerning this clonotype itself: The CDR3 carries no conserved terminal phenylalanine or tryptophan, so it likely arises from a read error. The J gene is TRBJ1-3, the V gene TRBV6-2 or TRBV6-3; maybe TRBD1 (5 bases). Per the germline V gene, CDR1 is MNHEY and CDR2 is SVGEGT. V was clipped by 6 bases and J by 4 bases, with 10 bases between them. The CDR3 totals 13 residues. The CDR3 protein is CASRQRQGNTIYC. The DNA for the CDR3 is TGTGCCAGCAGACAAAGACAGGGAAACACCATATATTGT.

As to this clonotype: With a much larger clone just one base away, this may be a read error. The chain combines TRBV6-1 with TRBJ1-4, with a weak D call TRBD1 (5 bases). V lost 8 bases and J lost 6, with 13 bases in between. Germline loops: CDR1 MNHNS, CDR2 SASEGT. This CDR3 comprises 13 residues. DNA for the CDR3: TGTGCCAGCTCGCAGGGCCTACATGAAAAACTGTTTTTT. Amino acids: CASSQGLHEKLFF.

This clonotype was recorded once. The DNA is omitted, as the CDR3 cannot be located on it reliably, and the CDR3 follows TCRdb's listing. This chain connects TRBV5-1 to TRBJ1-2; the D call in the table, TRBD1, was not verified against the DNA. Termini included, the CDR3 measures 13 amino acids. Germline-derived CDR1 and CDR2 are SGHRS and YFSETQ. The CDR3 is CACSLTGDYGCTF.

Concerning this clonotype itself: The conserved phenylalanine or tryptophan is not found at the CDR3 terminus, so this likely reflects a read error. The limits of the CDR3 on the DNA are not certain, so only TCRdb's listed CDR3 is given. The rearrangement joins TRBV5-8 to TRBJ2-1. The CDR3 is 9 amino acids in total, end residues counted. Germline V gene sequence: CDR1 SGHTS, CDR2 YDEGEE. The CDR3 loop is CASSLGLVG.

The chain is built from TRBV6-6 and TRBJ2-7, with TRBD1 matching over 7 bases. Losses at the gene ends were 5 bases for V and 3 bases for J; bases not matched to a gene: 1. The CDR3 spans 12 residues. The germline gives CDR1 MNHNY, CDR2 SVGAGI (reference sequence). CDR3 sequence reads: CASSRDSYEQYV. The CDR3 DNA reads as TGTGCCAGCAGTCGGGACAGCTACGAGCAGTACGTC.

Comments on this clonotype: This is likely a read error, given that the CDR3 carries no conserved phenylalanine or tryptophan at its end. The DNA is omitted, as the CDR3 cannot be located on it reliably, and the CDR3 follows TCRdb's listing. The chain carries TRBV2 and TRBJ2-1. In germline, CDR1 is SNHLY, CDR2 FYNNEI. The CDR3 sequence runs 8 residues, both termini included. The CDR3 sequence: CASSDLNL.

This clonotype was seen many times. This chain's CDR3 is CASSQDSRGVGYEQYF. The CDR3 region has the DNA TGCGCCAGCAGCCAAGATTCGAGGGGGGTGGGCTACGAGCAGTACTTC. The chain is built from TRBV4-1 and TRBJ2-7; the D call may be TRBD1 or TRBD2 (6 bases each). CDR1 and CDR2 from the germline V gene are MGHRA and YSYEKL. Trimming took 0 bases from V and 3 from J, leaving 15 bases between them. The CDR3 has 16 amino acids.

This clonotype appeared a few times. The chain couples TRBV19 to TRBJ1-3; no clear D gene. The CDR3 consists of 12 residues. Trimming removed 9 bases at V and 6 bases at J, with 12 bases between. Per germline, CDR1 LNHDA and CDR2 SQIVND (reference sequence). CDR3 in amino acids: CASSQPQNTIYF. The DNA for the CDR3 is TGTGCCAGCTCACAACCCCAAAACACCATATATTTT.

The chain uses TRBV20-1 and TRBJ1-5; D remains ambiguous. The CDR3 runs 12 residues. Germline V gene sequence: CDR1 DFQATT, CDR2 SNEGSKA (reference sequence). Trimming left V 3 bases short and J 5 bases short, with 8 bases between. The chain's CDR3 is CSARDGDQPQHF. DNA for the CDR3: TGCAGTGCTAGGGACGGGGATCAGCCCCAGCATTTT.

This clonotype was recorded many times. The CDR3 sequence is CASSLMTPSEAFF. The CDR3 coding sequence is TGTGCCAGCAGCTTAATGACTCCGTCTGAAGCTTTCTTT. The rearrangement joins TRBV7-8 to TRBJ1-1; D unclear. Trimming pared 2 bases from V and 6 bases from J, leaving 10 bases between. The CDR3 runs to 13 residues. Looked up from germline, CDR1 is SGHVS and CDR2 is FQNEAQ.

This clonotype was picked up many times. This chain uses TRBV20-1 with TRBJ2-3; 14 bases map to TRBD2. This CDR3 comprises 14 residues. The trim removed 5 bases at V and 6 bases at J, leaving 4 bases unmatched. Germline values: CDR1 DFQATT, CDR2 SNEGSKA (reference sequence). CDR3 DNA: TGCAGTGCTTCGACTAGCGGGGGGGGGGATACGCAGTATTTT. Translation: CSASTSGGGDTQYF.

The genes are TRBV2 and TRBJ2-2; D is possibly TRBD1 (6 bases). This CDR3 is built from 14 residues. The V end was cut by 10 bases, the J end by 1 base, with 13 bases between. Germline V gives CDR1 SNHLY, CDR2 FYNNEI. CDR3 nucleotides: TGTGCCATCGCGACAGGATTGAACACCGGGGAGCTGTTTTTT. Translating it yields CAIATGLNTGELFF.

This clonotype has a handful of counts. This chain links TRBV7-2 with TRBJ1-6; unclear D gene. CDR1 is SGHTA, CDR2 FQGNSA, per germline. This CDR3 is 13 amino acids long. Trimming left V 0 bases short and J 5 bases short, with 2 bases between. Written as DNA, the CDR3 is TGTGCCAGCAGCTTAGCTGATAATTCACCCCTCCACTTT. Its translation: CASSLADNSPLHF.

This clonotype was counted ten times or more. The genes are TRBV19 and TRBJ2-1, with TRBD2 identical over 12 bases. Looked up from germline, CDR1 is LNHDA and CDR2 is SQIVND (reference sequence). V lost 6 bases, J lost 4 bases, and 4 bases stayed unmatched. The CDR3 runs 15 residues. In DNA form, the CDR3 reads TGTGCCAGTAGCTCCACTAGCGGGGGGTACAATGAGCAGTTCTTC. Amino acid sequence: CASSSTSGGYNEQFF. Full variable domain (outside the CDR3, taken from reference TRBV19 and TRBJ2-1): DGGITQSPKYLFRKEGQNVTLSCEQNLNHDAMYWYRQDPGQGLRLIYYSQIVNDFQKGDIAEGYSVSREKKESFPLTVTSAQKNPTAFYLCASSSTSGGYNEQFFGPGTRLTVL.

Only a few counts were recorded for this clonotype. Since a much larger clone is just one base distant, this may be a read error. The chain has TRBV20-1 and TRBJ1-3, with D maybe TRBD1 (6 bases). The CDR3 is 15 residues long. Per the germline V gene, CDR1 is DFQATT and CDR2 is SNEGSKA (reference sequence). The CDR3, as DNA: TGCAGTGCTGGGGGGGGCACCCCCTCTGGAGACACCATATATTTT. It specifies CSAGGGTPSGDTIYF.

This clonotype has ten or more counts. V and J are TRBV7-9 and TRBJ2-2; 13 bases agree with TRBD2. V shed 7 bases, J shed 13 bases, and the junction held 12 bases outside the gene matches. The germline gives CDR1 SEHNR, CDR2 FQNEAQ (reference sequence). The CDR3 extends over 15 amino acids. The DNA for the CDR3 is TGTGCCAGCACCCCGGGACTAGCGGGAAGTATTGGGCTGTTTTTT. Protein: CASTPGLAGSIGLFF.

Points on this clonotype: It may be a read error: a sequence one base away is much more abundant. This chain links TRBV12-3 or TRBV12-4 with TRBJ1-5; a weak D match, TRBD1 (5 bases). The CDR3 is 12 amino acids. V shed 5 bases and J shed 5 bases, with 7 bases lying between them. CDR3 region: CASSGGDQPQHF. CDR3 bases: TGTGCCAGCAGTGGGGGGGATCAGCCCCAGCATTTT.

This clonotype was seen only a few times. V gene TRBV20-1 combines with J gene TRBJ2-3; D call uncertain. Germline V gene lookup returns CDR1 DFQATT and CDR2 SNEGSKA (reference sequence). The ends were cut back, 3 bases at V and 3 bases at J, with 4 bases in the middle. The CDR3 totals 11 residues. Here the CDR3 DNA reads TGCAGTGCTAGGGGGACAGATACGCAGTATTTT. Translating it yields CSARGTDTQYF.